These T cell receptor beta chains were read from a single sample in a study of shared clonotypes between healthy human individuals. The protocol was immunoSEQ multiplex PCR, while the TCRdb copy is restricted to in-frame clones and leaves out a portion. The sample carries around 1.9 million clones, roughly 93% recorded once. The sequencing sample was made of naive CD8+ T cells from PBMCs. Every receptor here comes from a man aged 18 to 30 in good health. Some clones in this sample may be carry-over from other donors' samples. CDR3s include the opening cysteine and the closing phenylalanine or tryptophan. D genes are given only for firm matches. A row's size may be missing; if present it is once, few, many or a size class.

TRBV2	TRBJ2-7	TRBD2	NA	CASFSVRAGGSSYEQYF	TGTGCCAGTTTCTCGGTTCGAGCGGGAGGGAGCTCCTACGAGCAGTACTTC
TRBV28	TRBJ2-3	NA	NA	CASSPWTEAANTDTQYF	TGTGCCAGCAGCCCTTGGACGGAGGCGGCCAACACAGATACGCAGTATTTT
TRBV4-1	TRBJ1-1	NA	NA	CASSPAAMVMNTEAFF	TGCGCCAGCAGCCCGGCGGCAATGGTGATGAACACTGAAGCTTTCTTT
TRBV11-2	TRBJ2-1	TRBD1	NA	CASSSRDSSNEQFF	TGTGCCAGCAGCTCCCGGGACAGCTCCAATGAGCAGTTCTTC
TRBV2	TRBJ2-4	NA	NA	CASSEGPGNKNIQYF	TGTGCCAGCAGTGAAGGCCCAGGGAACAAAAACATTCAGTACTTC
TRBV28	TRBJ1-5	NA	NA	CASSFPGRGQPQHF	TGTGCCAGCAGTTTTCCGGGTCGTGGTCAGCCCCAGCATTTT
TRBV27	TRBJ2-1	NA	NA	CASTSRIDFDEQFF	TGTGCCAGTACTTCGAGAATAGACTTCGATGAGCAGTTCTTC
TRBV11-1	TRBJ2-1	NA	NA	CASSPAEGIKYNEQFF	TGTGCCAGCAGCCCCGCTGAAGGGATTAAGTACAATGAGCAGTTCTTC
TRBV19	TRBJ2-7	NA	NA	CASSITGRYEQYF	TGTGCCAGTAGTATAACAGGCCGCTACGAGCAGTACTTC
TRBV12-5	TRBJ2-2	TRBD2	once	CASGFGGRAIHTGELFF	TGTGCTAGTGGTTTCGGTGGGAGGGCCATTCACACCGGGGAGCTGTTTTTT
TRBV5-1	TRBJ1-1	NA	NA	CASSPITGTLNTEAFF	TGCGCCAGCAGCCCAATAACCGGGACCCTGAACACTGAAGCTTTCTTT
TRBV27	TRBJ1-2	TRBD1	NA	CASTAQGDLGGYTF	TGTGCCAGCACCGCCCAGGGGGATTTAGGTGGCTACACCTTC
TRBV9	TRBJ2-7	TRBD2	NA	CASSRLAGFNEQYF	TGTGCCAGCAGCCGACTAGCGGGTTTCAACGAGCAGTACTTC
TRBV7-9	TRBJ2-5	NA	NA	CASSPRSPGQETQYF	TGTGCCAGCAGCCCCCGATCCCCGGGGCAAGAGACCCAGTACTTC
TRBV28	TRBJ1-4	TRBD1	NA	CASSFTGGQGKLFF	TGTGCCAGCAGCTTTACAGGGGGGCAGGGAAAACTGTTTTTT
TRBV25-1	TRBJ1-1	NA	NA	CASRAAGVSTEAFF	TGTGCCAGCAGGGCTGCGGGGGTCAGCACTGAAGCTTTCTTT
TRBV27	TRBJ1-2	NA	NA	CASSLGDNYGYTF	TGTGCCAGCAGTTTGGGAGACAACTATGGCTACACCTTC